These 26 T cell receptor beta chains were sequenced from one sample in a study of PD-1 blockade in classical Hodgkin lymphoma. All patients relapsed after autologous stem cell transplantation, and brentuximab vedotin exposure varied. Measured with immunoSEQ multiplex PCR; TCRdb has only the in-frame clones, and not every one. The sample carries fewer than 30,000 clones, 80% to 90% recorded once. Here the sequenced sample was peripheral blood mononuclear cells (PBMCs), taken before the second cycle of nivolumab. These receptors were taken from a human donor with classical Hodgkin lymphoma.

This chain uses TRBV18 with TRBJ2-7; D is perhaps TRBD2 (5 bases). The CDR3 spans 16 residues. V lost 4 bases to trimming and J lost 4 bases, with 20 bases between them. Germline V gene lookup returns CDR1 KGHSH and CDR2 LQKENI. CDR3 protein: CASSHLQRNGVYEQYF. The DNA for the CDR3 is TGTGCCAGCTCACACCTACAGAGGAACGGGGTTTACGAGCAGTACTTC.

The CDR3 region is CASSRGGGRGADTQYF. CDR3 sequence (DNA): TGTGCCAGCAGCCGGGGTGGGGGTCGAGGCGCAGATACGCAGTATTTT. The chain carries TRBV7-9 and TRBJ2-3; D is tentatively TRBD1 or TRBD2 (5 bases each). Trimming took off 5 bases at V and 4 bases at J, with 19 bases between the two ends. The CDR3 is 16 amino acids. CDR1 is SEHNR, CDR2 FQNEAQ, per germline (reference sequence).

The J gene is TRBJ2-6, the V gene TRBV4-3; D possibly corresponds to TRBD2 (6 bases). Germline values: CDR1 LGHNA, CDR2 YSLEER. The length of the CDR3 is 16 residues. The V gene lost 3 bases and the J gene lost 4 bases, with 13 bases spanning the gap. This CDR3 reads CASSHGDLGGANVLTF. CDR3 DNA: TGCGCCAGCAGCCATGGGGACTTGGGGGGGGCCAACGTCCTGACTTTC.

A few counts support this clone. For the CDR3, the DNA is TGTGCCAGCCTTAACAGGGAAAAGACGAACACTGAAGCTTTCTTT. This translates into CASLNREKTNTEAFF. This sequence joins TRBV18 and TRBJ1-1, with D perhaps TRBD1 (6 bases). This CDR3 contains 15 residues. CDR1 is KGHSH, CDR2 LQKENI, per germline. The ends were cut back, 8 bases at V and 1 base at J, with 17 bases in the middle.

The V gene is TRBV4-2, the J gene TRBJ2-3; 9 bases are a match to TRBD2. The germline gives CDR1 LGHNA, CDR2 YNFKEQ. This CDR3 is 17 amino acids long. The trim removed 0 bases at V and 2 bases at J, leaving 6 bases unmatched. The CDR3 bases are TGTGCCAGCAGCCAAGAAGGGGCGGGGGGGCCCACAGATACGCAGTATTTT. This translates into CASSQEGAGGPTDTQYF.

The chain recombines TRBV4-3 with TRBJ1-4; maybe TRBD1 (5 bases). Germline V CDR1 and CDR2: LGHNA, YSLEER. The CDR3 runs 14 residues. Trimming took off 5 bases at V and 5 bases at J, with 12 bases between the two ends. The CDR3 here is CASSWDLENEKLFF. The CDR3 coding sequence is TGCGCCAGCAGCTGGGACCTTGAAAATGAAAAACTGTTTTTT.

V gene TRBV4-1 combines with J gene TRBJ2-7; 11 positions match TRBD1. The CDR3 length is 15 residues. With V trimmed by 1 base and J by 3 bases, 2 bases remained unmatched. The germline V gene has CDR1 MGHRA and CDR2 YSYEKL. CDR3 DNA: TGCGCCAGCAGCCAAGTGGGGACAGGGGGCTACGAGCAGTACTTC. It translates to CASSQVGTGGYEQYF.

The chain employs TRBV28 and TRBJ1-1; a weak D match, TRBD1 (6 bases). The germline V gene has CDR1 MDHEN and CDR2 SYDVKM. The CDR3 sequence is 13 residues long. V lost 7 bases, J lost 5 bases, and 14 bases lay in between. The CDR3 nucleotides are TGTGCCAGCACTAAGGGGGTAGGTACTGAAGCTTTCTTT. This gives the protein CASTKGVGTEAFF.

This chain connects TRBV7-2 to TRBJ2-2, with D maybe TRBD1 (6 bases). Germline CDR1 reads SGHTA; CDR2 reads FQGNSA. This CDR3 has 17 residues. V dropped 1 base and J dropped 6 bases, with 18 bases sitting between them. CDR3 sequence: CASSLGPAIGGPGELFF. CDR3 coding DNA: TGTGCCAGCAGCTTAGGTCCAGCCATAGGGGGACCCGGGGAGCTGTTTTTT.

The chain joins TRBV27 to TRBJ2-1, with 8 bases matching TRBD2. The CDR3 is made up of 14 amino acids. Germline values: CDR1 MNHEY, CDR2 SMNVEV (reference sequence). V gave up 4 bases and J gave up 4 bases; unmatched junction bases: 3. The CDR3 loop is CASSSGLAYNEQFF. The CDR3 DNA reads as TGTGCCAGCAGTTCAGGACTAGCTTACAATGAGCAGTTCTTC.

The chain employs TRBV5-3 and TRBJ1-1; possibly TRBD1 for D (5 bases). TRBV5-3 is marked as an open reading frame, function uncertain. This CDR3 contains 15 residues. V was cut by 5 bases and J by 5 bases, with 19 bases left in between. The CDR3 loop is CARRLPCGARTEAFF. The CDR3, as DNA: TGTGCCAGAAGGCTGCCCTGTGGGGCGCGGACTGAAGCTTTCTTT.

The genes are TRBV18 and TRBJ1-4, with D perhaps TRBD1 (6 bases). This CDR3 is 13 amino acids long. CDR1 and CDR2 from the germline V gene are KGHSH and LQKENI. Trimming pared 5 bases from V and 6 bases from J, leaving 10 bases between. For the CDR3, the DNA is TGTGCCAGCTCAAGGGGGTTAGATGAAAAACTGTTTTTT. Protein sequence: CASSRGLDEKLFF.

This chain links TRBV6-5 with TRBJ1-1; D not resolved. The ends were cut back, 4 bases at V and 8 bases at J, with 17 bases in the middle. The CDR3 is 14 amino acids. Germline V CDR1 and CDR2: MNHEY, SVGAGI. For the CDR3, the DNA is TGTGCCAGCAGTTTTTCTAATTGGATGCCGGAAGCTTTCTTT. Its translation: CASSFSNWMPEAFF.

This clone turned up a few times. V usage is TRBV20-1 and J usage is TRBJ2-5; D call uncertain. Trimming pared 3 bases from V and 1 base from J, leaving 3 bases between. The CDR3 runs 11 residues. In germline, CDR1 is DFQATT, CDR2 SNEGSKA (reference sequence). CDR3 amino acids: CSASSQETQYF. The CDR3 DNA sequence: TGCAGTGCTAGTAGCCAAGAGACCCAGTACTTC.

The chain joins TRBV11-2 to TRBJ2-1; possible D gene TRBD2, 6 bases. There are 17 residues in the CDR3. V gave up 3 bases and J gave up 0 bases, with 15 bases separating them. Germline V gene lookup returns CDR1 SGHAT and CDR2 FQNNGV. The CDR3 reads CASSLEGLSSSYNEQFF. For the CDR3, the DNA is TGTGCCAGCAGCTTGGAGGGACTTTCGAGCTCCTACAATGAGCAGTTCTTC.

As regards this clone: The same CDR3 also results from other DNA sequences found in this sample. J is TRBJ1-1 and V is TRBV11-2, with TRBD1 identical over 8 bases. CDR1 is SGHAT and CDR2 is FQNNGV in the germline V gene. CDR3 length: 14 amino acids. V dropped 1 base and J dropped 5; count of bases not matched to a gene: 3. CDR3 residues: CASSLAGGRTEAFF. The CDR3 nucleotides are TGTGCCAGCAGCTTAGCAGGGGGCCGGACTGAAGCTTTCTTT.

The sample holds a few counts of this clone. The V call is TRBV27, the J call TRBJ1-1; perhaps TRBD1 as D (5 bases). From germline, CDR1 is MNHEY and CDR2 SMNVEV (reference sequence). This CDR3 is built from 13 residues. The ends were cut back, 8 bases at V and 1 base at J, with 11 bases in the middle. The CDR3 nucleotides are TGTGCCAGCCAGGGATCGGGGAACACTGAAGCTTTCTTT. It yields the protein CASQGSGNTEAFF.

The chain employs TRBV29-1 and TRBJ1-2; tentative D call: TRBD1 (6 bases). The CDR3 is made up of 13 amino acids. Germline values: CDR1 SQVTM, CDR2 ANQGSEA. The germline V and J ends were trimmed by 7 bases and 4 bases, with 16 bases remaining between them. This CDR3 reads CSARDIGAYGYTF. CDR3 nucleotide sequence: TGCAGCGCCCGGGACATAGGGGCCTATGGCTACACCTTC.

Here the CDR3 reads CASRGTSGGEETQYF. Here the CDR3 DNA reads TGTGCCAGCAGGGGGACTAGCGGGGGAGAAGAGACCCAGTACTTC. V is TRBV2 and J is TRBJ2-5, with 14 positions matching TRBD2. The CDR3 covers 15 residues. Germline V gene lookup returns CDR1 SNHLY and CDR2 FYNNEI. With V trimmed by 6 bases and J by 3 bases, 3 bases remained unmatched.

This chain joins TRBV5-8 and TRBJ1-2; D is unclear. The CDR3 loop spans 16 amino acids. V was trimmed by 2 bases and J by 3 bases, leaving 17 bases between them. Looked up from germline, CDR1 is SGHTS and CDR2 is YDEGEE. CDR3 region: CASSFGTSQSYYGYTF. CDR3 sequence (DNA): TGTGCCAGCAGCTTTGGAACAAGCCAGAGTTACTATGGCTACACCTTC.

J is TRBJ2-3 and V is TRBV5-1, with TRBD1 identical over 8 bases. The V segment lost 3 bases and the J segment 5 bases; nucleotides outside the gene matches: 8. Germline V gives CDR1 SGHRS, CDR2 YFSETQ. The CDR3 length is 15 residues. This chain's CDR3 is CASSWRTGSGDTQYF. The CDR3 DNA reads TGCGCCAGCAGCTGGAGGACAGGGAGTGGAGATACGCAGTATTTT.

This chain joins TRBV7-9 and TRBJ2-5; the D is unclear. V was trimmed by 2 bases and J by 3 bases, leaving 7 bases between them. CDR1 and CDR2 from the germline V gene are SEHNR and FQNEAQ (reference sequence). The CDR3 is 13 residues long. As DNA, the CDR3 is TGTGCCAGCAGCTTACTCCATAAAGAGACCCAGTACTTC. It yields the protein CASSLLHKETQYF.

J is TRBJ2-2 and V is TRBV5-6; D is undetermined. From germline, CDR1 is SGHDT and CDR2 YYEEEE. CDR3 length equals 13 residues. The V end lost 2 bases, the J end lost 4 bases, and 6 bases lay between the germline ends. The CDR3, as DNA: TGTGCCAGCAGCTTTAGTCCCACCGGGGAGCTGTTTTTT. Translation: CASSFSPTGELFF.

This chain uses TRBV7-6 with TRBJ2-5; weak D call: TRBD2 (5 bases). Per the germline V gene, CDR1 is SGHVS and CDR2 is FNYEAQ. Trimming removed 4 bases from V and 0 bases from J, with 12 bases in between. This CDR3 has 15 residues. DNA of the CDR3: TGTGCCAGCAGCTCTAATTCGGGGAACCAAGAGACCCAGTACTTC. Its protein is CASSSNSGNQETQYF.

The chain couples TRBV7-9 to TRBJ2-3, with 8 bases lining up with TRBD1. V shed 5 bases, J shed 0 bases, and the junction held 10 bases outside the gene matches. The CDR3 is made up of 17 amino acids. Germline loops: CDR1 SEHNR, CDR2 FQNEAQ (reference sequence). CDR3 DNA sequence: TGTGCCAGCAGCCCCATAGGACAGGGCCCTAGCACAGATACGCAGTATTTT. Its protein is CASSPIGQGPSTDTQYF.

The chain combines TRBV19 with TRBJ2-3, with TRBD2 as a possible D gene (6 bases). Per the germline V gene, CDR1 is LNHDA and CDR2 is SQIVND (reference sequence). Trimming removed 1 base at V and 1 base at J, with 12 bases between. The CDR3 runs to 16 residues. CDR3 sequence (DNA): TGTGCCAGTAGTATAGGGAGGGGAATAGGCACAGATACGCAGTATTTT. It is translated as CASSIGRGIGTDTQYF. The complete variable domain, with remaining parts taken from reference TRBV19 and TRBJ2-3, reads DGGITQSPKYLFRKEGQNVTLSCEQNLNHDAMYWYRQDPGQGLRLIYYSQIVNDFQKGDIAEGYSVSREKKESFPLTVTSAQKNPTAFYLCASSIGRGIGTDTQYFGPGTRLTVL.